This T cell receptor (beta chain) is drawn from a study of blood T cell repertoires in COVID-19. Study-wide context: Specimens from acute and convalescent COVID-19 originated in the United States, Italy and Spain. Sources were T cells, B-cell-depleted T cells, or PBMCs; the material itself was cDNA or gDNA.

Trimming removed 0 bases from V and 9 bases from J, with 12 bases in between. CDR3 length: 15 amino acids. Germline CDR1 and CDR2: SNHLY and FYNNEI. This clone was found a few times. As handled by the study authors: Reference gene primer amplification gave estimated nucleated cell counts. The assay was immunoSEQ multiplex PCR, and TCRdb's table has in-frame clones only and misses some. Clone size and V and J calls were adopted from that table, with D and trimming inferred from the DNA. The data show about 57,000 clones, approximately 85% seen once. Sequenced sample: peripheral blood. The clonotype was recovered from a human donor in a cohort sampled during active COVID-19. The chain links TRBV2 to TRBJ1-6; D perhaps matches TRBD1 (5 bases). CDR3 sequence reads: CASSEARGGSSPLHF. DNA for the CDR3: TGTGCCAGCAGTGAAGCTCGGGGGGGTTCTTCACCCCTCCACTTT.